The entry below gives a single TCR beta chain sequence along with its context. The antigen is unknown. V lost 11 bases to trimming and J lost 10 bases, with 15 bases between them. Germline CDR1 reads SGHTA; CDR2 reads FQGNSA. The CDR3 extends over 12 amino acids. The data were taken from a study of T-cell memory formation after mild COVID-19. Study observations and caveats: Pre-infection memory contained some responding clones, which suggested that cross-reactive memory had joined. Second-wave clones with a day 37 peak had unconfirmed SARS-CoV-2 specificity. Among clones contracting day 15 to 85, CD4/CD8 was balanced, whereas later expanders leaned CD4+.

TCRdb used MiXCR to reprocess the 5' RACE reads, holding one entry per CDR3 protein. Found here are some 130,000 distinct CDR3 sequences, under 30% of them singletons; the top ten hold less than 25%. This rearrangement joins TRBV7-2 to TRBJ1-6; weak D call: TRBD1 (6 bases). The TCR was taken from an adult woman who had mild COVID-19 (a few samples of this study predate the infection). Cell type and time point are not known. Input material: PBMCs or a T cell subset sorted from them (not recorded which). The CDR3 here is CAGGAGDSPLHF. DNA of the CDR3: TGTGCCGGCGGGGCAGGGGACTCACCCCTCCACTTT.